This TCR beta chain was sequenced in a study of shared clonotypes between healthy human individuals. The germline V gene encodes CDR1 ENHRY and CDR2 SYGVKD. The CDR3 sequence is 15 residues long. Deletions cut 3 bases from V and 6 bases from J, with 15 bases between. TCRdb's table, derived via immunoSEQ multiplex PCR, lists solely in-frame clones and lacks some. The sample records some 1.5 million clones, around 97% being singletons. This clonotype was sampled from a man in his thirties or forties in good health. The sequenced sample was naive CD4+ T cells sorted from blood. Stated subset: CD45RA+ positively selected. The gene calls are TRBV10-3 and TRBJ2-1, with no clear D. The CDR3 DNA reads TGTGCCATCAGTGAAGGCAGTCCGGCTAGCAATGAGCAGTTCTTC. Amino acid sequence: CAISEGSPASNEQFF.